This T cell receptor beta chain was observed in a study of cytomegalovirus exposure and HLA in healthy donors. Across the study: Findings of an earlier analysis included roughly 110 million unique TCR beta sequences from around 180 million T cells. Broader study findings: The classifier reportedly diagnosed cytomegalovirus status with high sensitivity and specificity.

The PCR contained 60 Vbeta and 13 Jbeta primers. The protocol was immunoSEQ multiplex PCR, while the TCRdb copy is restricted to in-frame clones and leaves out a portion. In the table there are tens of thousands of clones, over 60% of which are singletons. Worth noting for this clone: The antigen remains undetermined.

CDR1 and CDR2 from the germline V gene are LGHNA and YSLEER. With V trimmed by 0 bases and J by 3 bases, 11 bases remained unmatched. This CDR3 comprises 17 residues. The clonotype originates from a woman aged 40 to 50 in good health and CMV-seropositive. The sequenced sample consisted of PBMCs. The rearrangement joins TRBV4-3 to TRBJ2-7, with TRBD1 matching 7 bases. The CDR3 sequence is CASSQEDQAGTDYEQYF. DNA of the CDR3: TGCGCCAGCAGCCAAGAGGACCAAGCCGGGACAGACTACGAGCAGTACTTC.